Each of the 18 T cell receptor beta chains below was sequenced from the same sample in a study of monozygotic twins with inflammatory bowel disease. TCRdb derives one entry per CDR3 protein from the 5' RACE reads, leaving out DNA. The specimen's table records some 300,000 distinct CDR3 sequences. Sequenced sample: blood. The receptors stem from a human donor with ulcerative colitis or Crohn's disease, or a healthy co-twin of an affected twin (not recorded which).

This chain links TRBV7-3 with TRBJ2-5; the D call of TRBD2 rests on TCRdb alone, since no DNA is present to check it. The germline gives CDR1 SGHTA, CDR2 FQGTGA. The CDR3 totals 13 residues. CDR3 in amino acids: CASSAASSGTQYF.

The chain carries TRBV5-4 and TRBJ2-2; TCRdb proposes TRBD1, but this gene call is untestable without DNA. Germline V gene sequence: CDR1 SGHNT, CDR2 YYREEE (reference sequence). There are 18 residues in the CDR3. CDR3 region: CASSPPFGSGGNPGELFF. The full variable domain, its missing parts supplied by reference TRBV5-4 and TRBJ2-2, is ETGVTQSPTHLIKTRGQQVTLRCSSQSGHNTVSWYQQALGQGPQFIFQYYREEENGRGNFPPRFSGLQFPNYSSELNVNALELDDSALYLCASSPPFGSGGNPGELFFGEGSRLTVL.

This sequence joins TRBV10-2 and TRBJ1-5; without DNA, the TCRdb call of TRBD1 cannot be checked. The germline gives CDR1 WSHSY, CDR2 SAAADI. The CDR3 totals 15 residues. The chain's CDR3 is CASNEWGAANQPQHF.

CDR3 sequence reads: CASSPLFQETQYF. The rearrangement joins TRBV18 to TRBJ2-5. Germline-derived CDR1 and CDR2 are KGHSH and LQKENI. This CDR3 is 13 amino acids long.

The chain links TRBV7-2 to TRBJ2-1; TCRdb lists TRBD1, though no DNA is available to test this call. CDR1 SGHTA and CDR2 FQGNSA come from the germline V gene. The CDR3 extends over 13 amino acids. The CDR3 reads CASRQGGVNEQFF.

The chain links TRBV12-3 or TRBV12-4 to TRBJ2-4; the TRBD1 assignment by TCRdb is unverifiable without DNA. The CDR3 runs to 15 residues. CDR3 region: CASRIGAGAKNMQYF.

This chain connects TRBV18 to TRBJ2-7; checking the TCRdb D call of TRBD2 is not possible without DNA. The CDR3 has 15 amino acids. In germline, CDR1 is KGHSH, CDR2 LQKENI. CDR3 in amino acids: CASSPPGGFSYEQYF.

V gene TRBV3-1 combines with J gene TRBJ1-6. This CDR3 region has 16 residues. Looked up from germline, CDR1 is LGHDT and CDR2 is YNNKEL (reference sequence). CDR3 protein: CASSQEGGQGNSPLHF. Combining the CDR3 with reference TRBV3-1 and TRBJ1-6 gives the whole variable domain DTAVSQTPKYLVTQMGNDKSIKCEQNLGHDTMYWYKQDSKKFLKIMFSYNNKELIINETVPNRFSPKSPDKAHLNLHINSLELGDSAVYFCASSQEGGQGNSPLHFGNGTRLTVT.

The chain couples TRBV6-5 to TRBJ2-5. Germline CDR1 and CDR2: MNHEY and SVGAGI. The CDR3 extends over 15 amino acids. CDR3 region: CASSYSTVLLETQYF.

V and J are TRBV29-1 and TRBJ2-3; the D call from TCRdb, TRBD2, cannot be confirmed without DNA. CDR3 length: 14 amino acids. The V gene's germline CDR1 is SQVTM and CDR2 ANQGSEA. CDR3: CSAPTSGRSDTQYF.

Here the CDR3 reads CATSVHRDYGYTF. The rearrangement uses TRBV12-3 or TRBV12-4 and TRBJ1-2. The CDR3 loop spans 13 amino acids.

The V gene is TRBV12-3 or TRBV12-4, the J gene TRBJ1-6. CDR3 length: 12 residues. The CDR3 sequence: CASSLRNSPLHF.

The chain carries TRBV19 and TRBJ1-1; the D gene TCRdb calls, TRBD1, cannot be checked with no DNA. The CDR3 extends over 16 amino acids. Per the germline V gene, CDR1 is LNHDA and CDR2 is SQIVND (reference sequence). CDR3 sequence: CASSRGTGGRDTEAFF.

V and J are TRBV11-1 and TRBJ1-4; TCRdb names TRBD1, which stays unverified in the absence of DNA. Germline assignment: CDR1 SGHAT and CDR2 FQDESV (reference sequence). CDR3 length equals 18 residues. The CDR3 reads CASSLDRRRGATNEKLFF.

This CDR3 is CAIRSVWLGEQFF. The chain links TRBV28 to TRBJ2-1. This CDR3 contains 13 residues. The germline V gene encodes CDR1 MDHEN and CDR2 SYDVKM.

This chain connects TRBV20-1 to TRBJ2-3; TCRdb picks TRBD2, but there is no DNA to check that call. Germline CDR1 DFQATT, CDR2 SNEGSKA (reference sequence). The CDR3 extends over 14 amino acids. CDR3 region: CSDPAGGPADTQYF.

The chain couples TRBV5-1 to TRBJ2-7. The CDR3 runs to 11 residues. Germline lookup yields CDR1 SGHRS and CDR2 YFSETQ. This CDR3 reads CASQVGMEQYF.

This chain joins TRBV28 and TRBJ2-5; TCRdb lists TRBD1, though no DNA is available to test this call. The germline CDR1 and CDR2 sequences are MDHEN and SYDVKM. The CDR3 sequence is 15 residues long. The CDR3 sequence: CASSSPQVGGETQYF. Supplemented by reference TRBV28 and TRBJ2-5, the full variable domain reads DVKVTQSSRYLVKRTGEKVFLECVQDMDHENMFWYRQDPGLGLRLIYFSYDVKMKEKGDIPEGYSVSREKKERFSLILESASTNQTSMYLCASSSPQVGGETQYFGPGTRLLVL.